Listed below are T cell receptor beta chains from one sample, sequenced in a study of vaccination effects on CD4 cells after COVID-19. No antigen is known for these receptors. The data were produced by immunoSEQ multiplex PCR, yet TCRdb's version contains in-frame clones alone and is incomplete. Among about 48,000 clones, roughly three fifths were seen once, and the ten largest hold about 5%. Specimen: CD4+ T cells from PBMCs cultured without peptide, collected before COVID-19 vaccination. The receptors stem from a human donor who received a COVID-19 vaccine. CDR3s include the opening cysteine and the closing phenylalanine or tryptophan. Each record gives: J gene, D gene, V gene, clone size, CDR3 DNA, CDR3 protein. The D gene is left open where the match is weak. Clone size is shown for a subset of rows, as once, few, many or a class of expanded clone.

TRBJ1-3 - TRBV20-1 - TGCAGTGCTAGAGTCGGAAACACCATATATTTT CSARVGNTIYF
TRBJ2-7 - TRBV19 - TGTGCCAGTAGTCTCATGGGAGAGGGCTACGAGCAGTACTTC CASSLMGEGYEQYF
TRBJ2-3 - TRBV4-1 - TGCGCCAGCAGCCAAGCCGGGACGTCGAGAGATACGCAGTATTTT CASSQAGTSRDTQYF
TRBJ2-7 TRBD1 TRBV28 - TGTGCCAGCAGTTTTGCAGGGGGATTCTACGAGCAGTACTTC CASSFAGGFYEQYF
TRBJ2-7 TRBD2 TRBV5-4 once TGTGCCAGCAGCTTTGATAGCGGGAGGGTGGAGGAGCAGTACTTC CASSFDSGRVEEQYF
TRBJ2-3 - TRBV29-1 - TGCAGCGTGGAGGCGACAGGGATCGGGGGAGATACGCAGTATTTT CSVEATGIGGDTQYF
TRBJ2-3 - TRBV6-1 - TGTGCCAGCAGTGAAGCGTCGGGAACGGCTCAGGGGTATTTT CASSEASGTAQGYF
TRBJ1-1 TRBD1 TRBV30 - TGTGCCTGGAGCCCTGACAGGGGAACTGAAGCTTTCTTT CAWSPDRGTEAFF
TRBJ2-7 TRBD1 TRBV6-5 few TGTGCCAGCAGTTCCCCCGGGACAGGGGCTCGCGAGCAGTACTTC CASSSPGTGAREQYF
TRBJ1-5 TRBD1 TRBV6-5 - TGTGCCAGCAGAACCGGACAGGGGGTTAATCAGCCCCAGCATTTT CASRTGQGVNQPQHF
TRBJ2-5 - TRBV6-6 - TGTGCCAGCAGTTACTCTACCCAAGTGACCCAGTACTTC CASSYSTQVTQYF
TRBJ2-1 - TRBV10-3 - TGTGCCATCAGTGAGGGGCTAGAGGGCAATGAGCAGTTCTTC CAISEGLEGNEQFF
TRBJ2-3 TRBD2 TRBV4-2 - TGTGCCAGCAGCCAAGAACTAGCGGGGGGTGATACGCAGTATTTT CASSQELAGGDTQYF
TRBJ1-2 - TRBV28 - TGTGCCAGCCATCGAGGGGTAGGCGGCTATGGCTACACCTTC CASHRGVGGYGYTF
TRBJ1-2 - TRBV30 few TGTGCCTGGAGTGTACAGGCGGGGACGCGCTACACCTTC CAWSVQAGTRYTF
TRBJ1-1 - TRBV7-8 - TGTGCCAGCAGCTTAGGGCGCGGCGAGGCTTTCTTT CASSLGRGEAFF
TRBJ2-3 - TRBV18 - TGTGCCAGCTCCCCTGGTACAGATACGCAGTATTTT CASSPGTDTQYF
TRBJ1-3 - TRBV5-6 - TGTGCCAGCAGCTCATACCGAACAGGATACTCTGGAAACACCATATATTTT CASSSYRTGYSGNTIYF
TRBJ1-4 - TRBV9 - TGTGCCAGCAGCGTTTTCCCTAATGAAAAACTGTTTTTT CASSVFPNEKLFF
TRBJ1-2 - TRBV23-1 - TGCGCCAGCGCCCACCCCGAATCCAGGGGAAGGGTATCGAAGTGCTATGGCTACACCTTC CASAHPESRGRVSKCYGYTF
TRBJ1-1 - TRBV5-1 - TGCGCCAGCAGCTTGTCCCAGTGGAGCACTGAAGCTTTCTTT CASSLSQWSTEAFF
TRBJ2-7 TRBD1 TRBV7-2 - TGTGCCAGCAGCTTAGTTGAGGGGGCTAGTGAGCAGTACTTC CASSLVEGASEQYF
TRBJ2-5 TRBD2 TRBV14 many TGTGCCAGCAGCCAACTAGCGGGGGACCCAAAGCAAGAGACCCAGTACTTC CASSQLAGDPKQETQYF
TRBJ2-3 - TRBV7-9 few TGTGCCAGCAGCTTAGATTTCCCAGATACGCAGTATTTT CASSLDFPDTQYF
TRBJ1-2 - TRBV3-1/TRBV3-2 - TGTGCCAGCAGCCTAAGGTCAGGGGATGGCTACACCTTC CASSLRSGDGYTF
TRBJ2-5 - TRBV5-1 - TGCGCCAGCAGCTTGGCGCAGGGCGGCCCGGAGACCCAGTACTTC CASSLAQGGPETQYF
TRBJ2-3 TRBD2 TRBV5-4 - TGTGCCAGCAGCTTGTTAACTAGCGGGGGGGCGAGGACAGATACGCAGTATTTT CASSLLTSGGARTDTQYF
TRBJ2-1 TRBD2 TRBV2 - TGTGCCAGCAGGCGACTAGCGGGAGGTTTCGCGAATGAGCAGTTCTTC CASRRLAGGFANEQFF
TRBJ2-7 TRBD1 TRBV2 - TGTGCCAGCAGTCGGACAGGGTTGGGGGAGCAGTACTTC CASSRTGLGEQYF
TRBJ1-1 - TRBV7-2 - TGTGCCAGCAGCCCCGACGGGAACACTGAAGCTTTCTTT CASSPDGNTEAFF
TRBJ1-3 - TRBV30 - TGTGCCTGGAGTATTGGGAGTGGAAACACCATATATTTT CAWSIGSGNTIYF
TRBJ1-2 - TRBV3-1/TRBV3-2 - TGTGCCAGCAGCCAAGTCCTTGACCCCTATGATGGCTACACCTTC CASSQVLDPYDGYTF